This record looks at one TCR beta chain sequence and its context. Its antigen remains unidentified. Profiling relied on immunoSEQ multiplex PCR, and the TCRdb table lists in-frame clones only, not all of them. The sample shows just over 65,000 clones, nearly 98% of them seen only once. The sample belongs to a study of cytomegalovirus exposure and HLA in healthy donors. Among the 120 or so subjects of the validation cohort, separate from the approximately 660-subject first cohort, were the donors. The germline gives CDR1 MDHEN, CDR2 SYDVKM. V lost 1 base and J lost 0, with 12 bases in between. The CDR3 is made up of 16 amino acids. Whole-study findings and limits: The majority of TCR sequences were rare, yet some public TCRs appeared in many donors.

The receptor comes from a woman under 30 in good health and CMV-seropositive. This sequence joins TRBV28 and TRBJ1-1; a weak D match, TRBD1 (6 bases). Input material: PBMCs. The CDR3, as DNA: TGTGCCAGCAGTTTATTGCGGGGGCGCGTGAACACTGAAGCTTTCTTT. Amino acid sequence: CASSLLRGRVNTEAFF.